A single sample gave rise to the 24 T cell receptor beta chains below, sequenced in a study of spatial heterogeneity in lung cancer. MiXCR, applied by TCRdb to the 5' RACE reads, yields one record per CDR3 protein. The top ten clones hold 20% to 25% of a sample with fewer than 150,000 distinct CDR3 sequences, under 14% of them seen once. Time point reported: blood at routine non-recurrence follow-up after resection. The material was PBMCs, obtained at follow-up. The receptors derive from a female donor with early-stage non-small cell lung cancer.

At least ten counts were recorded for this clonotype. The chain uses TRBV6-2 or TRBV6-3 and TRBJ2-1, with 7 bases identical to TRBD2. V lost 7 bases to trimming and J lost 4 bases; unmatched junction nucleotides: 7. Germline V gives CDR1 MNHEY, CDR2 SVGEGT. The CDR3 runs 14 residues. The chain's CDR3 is CASKQAGSYNEQFF. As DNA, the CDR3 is TGTGCCAGCAAACAAGCGGGATCTTACAATGAGCAGTTCTTC.

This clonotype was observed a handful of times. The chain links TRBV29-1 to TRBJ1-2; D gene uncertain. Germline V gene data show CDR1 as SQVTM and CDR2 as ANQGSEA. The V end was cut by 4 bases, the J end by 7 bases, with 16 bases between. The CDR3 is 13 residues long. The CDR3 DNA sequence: TGCAGCGTTGGCGACCCTACTATTGCTGGCTACACCTTC. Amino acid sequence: CSVGDPTIAGYTF.

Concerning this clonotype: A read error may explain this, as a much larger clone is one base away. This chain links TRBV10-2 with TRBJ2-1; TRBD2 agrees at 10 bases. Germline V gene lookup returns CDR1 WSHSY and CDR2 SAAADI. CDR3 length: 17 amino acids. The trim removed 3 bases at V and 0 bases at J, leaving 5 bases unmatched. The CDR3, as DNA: TGCGCCAGCAGTGATATACTAGCGGGACGCTCCTACAATGAGCAGTTCTTC. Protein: CASSDILAGRSYNEQFF.

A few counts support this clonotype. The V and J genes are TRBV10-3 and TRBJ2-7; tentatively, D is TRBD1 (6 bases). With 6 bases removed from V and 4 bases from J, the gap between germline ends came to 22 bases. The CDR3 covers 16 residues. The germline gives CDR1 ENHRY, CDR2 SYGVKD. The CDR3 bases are TGTGCCATCAGCCCATTAGCCTCCAGGGGAGATTACGAGCAGTACTTC. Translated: CAISPLASRGDYEQYF.

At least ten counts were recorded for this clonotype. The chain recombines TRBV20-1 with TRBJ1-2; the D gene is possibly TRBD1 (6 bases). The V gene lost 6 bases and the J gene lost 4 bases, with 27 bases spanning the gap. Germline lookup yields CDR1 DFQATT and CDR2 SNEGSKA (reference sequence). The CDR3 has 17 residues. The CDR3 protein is CSAPPGRTLQGIYGYTF. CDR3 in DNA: TGCAGTGCCCCCCCGGGACGGACCCTCCAGGGGATCTATGGCTACACCTTC.

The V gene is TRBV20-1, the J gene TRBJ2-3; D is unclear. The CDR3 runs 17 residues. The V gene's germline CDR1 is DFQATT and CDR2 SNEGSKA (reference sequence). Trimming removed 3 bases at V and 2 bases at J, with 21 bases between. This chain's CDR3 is CSASLDGPRSTTDTQYF. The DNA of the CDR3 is TGCAGTGCTAGCCTCGACGGGCCCCGTAGCACCACAGATACGCAGTATTTT.

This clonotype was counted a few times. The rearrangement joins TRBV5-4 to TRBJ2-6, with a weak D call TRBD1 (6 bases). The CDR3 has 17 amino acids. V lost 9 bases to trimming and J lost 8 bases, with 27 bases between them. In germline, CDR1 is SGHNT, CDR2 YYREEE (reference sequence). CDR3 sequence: CAILTGTIHSGTNVLTF. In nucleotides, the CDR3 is TGTGCCATCCTTACCGGGACAATTCACTCTGGTACCAACGTCCTGACTTTC.

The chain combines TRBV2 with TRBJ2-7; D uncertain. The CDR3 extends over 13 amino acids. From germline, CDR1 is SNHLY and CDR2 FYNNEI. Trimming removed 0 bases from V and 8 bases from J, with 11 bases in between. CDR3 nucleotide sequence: TGTGCCAGCAGTGAAGCAGTGGTAGGAAAGCAGTACTTC. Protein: CASSEAVVGKQYF.

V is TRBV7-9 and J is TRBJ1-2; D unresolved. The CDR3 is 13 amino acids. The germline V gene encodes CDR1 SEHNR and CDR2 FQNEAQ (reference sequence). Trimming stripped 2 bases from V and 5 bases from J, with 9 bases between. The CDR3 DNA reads TGTGCCAGCAGCTTACGGCAGGTTTATGGCTACACCTTC. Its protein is CASSLRQVYGYTF.

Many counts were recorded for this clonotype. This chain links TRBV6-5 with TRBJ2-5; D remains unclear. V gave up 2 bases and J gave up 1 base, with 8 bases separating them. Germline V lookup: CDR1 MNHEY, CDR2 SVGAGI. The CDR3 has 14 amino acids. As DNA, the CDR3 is TGTGCCAGCAGTTACGGTACAGCCCAAGAGACCCAGTACTTC. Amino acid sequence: CASSYGTAQETQYF.

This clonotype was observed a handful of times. The CDR3 region has the DNA TGTGCCAGCAGCCAAGCTAGCGGGAGGTTCAATGAGCAGTTCTTC. Protein sequence: CASSQASGRFNEQFF. This chain uses TRBV3-1 with TRBJ2-1; the match to TRBD2 covers 11 bases. The V segment lost 1 base and the J segment 6 bases; nucleotides outside the gene matches: 2. This CDR3 region has 15 residues. Germline V gene sequence: CDR1 LGHDT, CDR2 YNNKEL (reference sequence).

The CDR3: CASSSANSRNEQFF. The CDR3 DNA reads TGTGCCAGCAGCTCCGCTAATTCGCGCAATGAGCAGTTCTTC. The J gene is TRBJ2-1, the V gene TRBV7-2; D not certain. The germline V and J ends were trimmed by 4 bases and 6 bases, with 13 bases remaining between them. The germline V gene has CDR1 SGHTA and CDR2 FQGNSA. The CDR3 extends over 14 amino acids.

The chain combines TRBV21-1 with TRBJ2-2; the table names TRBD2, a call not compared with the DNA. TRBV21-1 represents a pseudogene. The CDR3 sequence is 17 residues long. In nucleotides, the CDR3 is TGTGCCAGCAGCAAAGCCAGACTAGCGGGAGTGACCGGGGAGCTGTTTTTT. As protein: CASSKARLAGVTGELFF.

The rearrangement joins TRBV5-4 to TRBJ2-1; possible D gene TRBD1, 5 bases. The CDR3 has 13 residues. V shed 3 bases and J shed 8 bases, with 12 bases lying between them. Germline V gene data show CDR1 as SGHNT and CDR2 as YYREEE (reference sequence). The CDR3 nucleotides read TGTGCCAGCAGCTCAGCAGGGCTCTATGAGCAGTTCTTC. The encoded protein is CASSSAGLYEQFF.

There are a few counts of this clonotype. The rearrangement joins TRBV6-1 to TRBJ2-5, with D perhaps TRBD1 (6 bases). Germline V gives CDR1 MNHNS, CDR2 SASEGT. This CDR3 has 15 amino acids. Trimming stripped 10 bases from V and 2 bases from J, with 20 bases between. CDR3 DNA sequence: TGTGCCACCCTAGACCTCCACAGGGTTCAAGAGACCCAGTACTTC. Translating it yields CATLDLHRVQETQYF.

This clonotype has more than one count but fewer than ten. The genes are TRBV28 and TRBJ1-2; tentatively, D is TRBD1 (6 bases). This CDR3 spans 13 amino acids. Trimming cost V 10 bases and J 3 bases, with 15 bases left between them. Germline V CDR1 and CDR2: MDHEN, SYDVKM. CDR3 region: CATRTAEYYGYTF. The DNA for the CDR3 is TGTGCCACCCGGACAGCCGAATACTATGGCTACACCTTC.

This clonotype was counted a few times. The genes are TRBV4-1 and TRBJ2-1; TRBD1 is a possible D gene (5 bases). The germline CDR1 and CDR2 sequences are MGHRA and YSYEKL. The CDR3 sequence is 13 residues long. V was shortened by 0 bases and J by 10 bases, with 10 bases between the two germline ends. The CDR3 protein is CASSQEKSGEQFF. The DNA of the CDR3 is TGCGCCAGCAGCCAAGAGAAATCAGGGGAGCAGTTCTTC.

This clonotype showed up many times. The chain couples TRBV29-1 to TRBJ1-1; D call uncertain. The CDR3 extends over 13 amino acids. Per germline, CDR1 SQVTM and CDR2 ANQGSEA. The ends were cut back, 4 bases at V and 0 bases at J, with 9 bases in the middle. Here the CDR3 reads CSVGVAMNTEAFF. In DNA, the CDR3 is TGCAGCGTTGGGGTCGCCATGAACACTGAAGCTTTCTTT.

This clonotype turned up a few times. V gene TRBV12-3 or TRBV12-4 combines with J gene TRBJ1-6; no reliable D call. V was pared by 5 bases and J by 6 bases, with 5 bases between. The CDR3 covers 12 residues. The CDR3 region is CASSLPNSPLHF. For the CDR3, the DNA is TGTGCCAGCAGTCTCCCTAATTCACCCCTCCACTTT.

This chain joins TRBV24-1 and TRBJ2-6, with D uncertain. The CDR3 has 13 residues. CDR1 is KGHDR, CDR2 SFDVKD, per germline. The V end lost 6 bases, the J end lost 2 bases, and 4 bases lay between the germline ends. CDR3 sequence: CATSRPGANVLTF. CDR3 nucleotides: TGTGCCACCAGTCGCCCTGGGGCCAACGTCCTGACTTTC.

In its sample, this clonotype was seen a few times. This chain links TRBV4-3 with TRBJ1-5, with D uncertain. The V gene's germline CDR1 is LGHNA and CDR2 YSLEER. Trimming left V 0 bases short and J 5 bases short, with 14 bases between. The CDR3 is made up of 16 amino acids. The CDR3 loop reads CASSQDFTRVYQPQHF. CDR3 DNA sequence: TGCGCCAGCAGCCAAGATTTCACCCGAGTCTATCAGCCCCAGCATTTT.

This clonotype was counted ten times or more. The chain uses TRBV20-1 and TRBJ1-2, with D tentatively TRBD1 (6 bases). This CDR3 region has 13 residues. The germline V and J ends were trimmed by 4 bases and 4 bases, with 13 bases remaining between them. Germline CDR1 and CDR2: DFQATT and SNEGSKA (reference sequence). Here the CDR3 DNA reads TGCAGTGCTACGGCAGGGGCCGGCTATGGCTACACCTTC. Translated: CSATAGAGYGYTF.

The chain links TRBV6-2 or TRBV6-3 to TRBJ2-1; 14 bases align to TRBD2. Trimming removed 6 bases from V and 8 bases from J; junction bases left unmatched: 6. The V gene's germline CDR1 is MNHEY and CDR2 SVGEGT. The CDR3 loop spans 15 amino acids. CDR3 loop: CASRVTSGRGHEQFF. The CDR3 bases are TGTGCCAGCAGGGTGACTAGCGGGAGGGGCCATGAGCAGTTCTTC.

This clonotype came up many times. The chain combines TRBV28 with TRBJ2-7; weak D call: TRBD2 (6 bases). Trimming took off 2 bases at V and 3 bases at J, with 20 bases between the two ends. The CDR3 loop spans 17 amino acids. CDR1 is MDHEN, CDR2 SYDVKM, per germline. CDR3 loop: CASSLATQSGRIYEQYF. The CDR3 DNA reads TGTGCCAGCAGTTTAGCTACACAATCTGGGAGGATCTACGAGCAGTACTTC.